This T cell receptor (beta chain) was sequenced for a study of blood T cell repertoires in COVID-19. Whole-study context: Collection of acute and convalescent COVID-19 samples took place in the United States, Italy and Spain. PBMCs, B-cell-depleted T cells, or T cells provided the cDNA or gDNA that made up the material.

This clone showed up just a few times. Per the original data handling: Reference gene primers were amplified, and this amplification served to estimate nucleated cell counts. Produced via immunoSEQ multiplex PCR; TCRdb's table is partial and in-frame only. That table furnishes V, J and clone size, whereas the DNA furnished D and trimming. The sample consists of under 250,000 clones, roughly 89% of them appearing once. Germline lookup yields CDR1 MNHEY and CDR2 SMNVEV (reference sequence). Between the trimmed V and J ends, which lost 6 bases and 3 bases, there was a span of 18 bases. The CDR3 is 17 amino acids.

Material for sequencing was peripheral blood. The receptor comes from a woman aged 40 to 50 who had recovered from COVID-19. V is TRBV27 and J is TRBJ1-6, with D possibly being TRBD1 (6 bases). DNA of the CDR3: TGTGCCAGCAGCTTAAGGGGGGGCTATGGCTATAATTCACCCCTCCACTTT. Encoded protein: CASSLRGGYGYNSPLHF.